These 8 T cell receptor beta chains came from one sample sequenced in a study of T cell responses to AZD1222 COVID-19 vaccine. Data came from immunoSEQ multiplex PCR; TCRdb stores just in-frame clones and leaves some out. This sample has 100,000 to 150,000 clones, with 85% to 90% found just once. Here the sequenced sample was peripheral blood, taken on day 0 of AZD1222 vaccination. These TCRs come from an adult in good health.

The CDR3 DNA reads as TGTGCCAGCAGCCTTATCCATGGACAGCCCCCTTGGGAGCAGTACTTC. Encoded protein: CASSLIHGQPPWEQYF. The chain recombines TRBV28 with TRBJ2-7, with D possibly matching TRBD1 (6 bases). V lost 6 bases, J lost 7 bases, and 25 bases lay in between. The CDR3 consists of 16 residues. Germline CDR1 is MDHEN and CDR2 is SYDVKM.

The rearrangement joins TRBV5-1 to TRBJ2-1, with TRBD1 identical over 7 bases. This CDR3 is 13 amino acids long. The germline CDR1 and CDR2 sequences are SGHRS and YFSETQ. Trimming cost V 4 bases and J 8 bases; bases outside gene matches: 6. CDR3: CASSAGQVYEQFF. In nucleotides, the CDR3 is TGCGCCAGCAGCGCAGGACAGGTTTATGAGCAGTTCTTC.

This chain uses TRBV29-1 with TRBJ1-1; TRBD1 is a possible D gene (5 bases). Germline loops: CDR1 SQVTM, CDR2 ANQGSEA. The V and J ends lost 8 bases and 4 bases respectively, with 17 bases between them. The CDR3 extends over 13 amino acids. CDR3 sequence: CSTTQGIGTEAFF. CDR3 nucleotides: TGCAGCACGACCCAGGGAATCGGCACTGAAGCTTTCTTT.

The gene calls are TRBV7-3 and TRBJ2-1; 10 nucleotides align to TRBD2. Germline values: CDR1 SGHTA, CDR2 FQGTGA. The CDR3 length is 15 residues. With V trimmed by 1 base and J by 6 bases, 3 bases remained unmatched. CDR3 DNA sequence: TGTGCCAGCAGCTTAAGGGCTAGCGGGAGCAATGAGCAGTTCTTC. Protein sequence: CASSLRASGSNEQFF. The whole variable domain, filled in from reference TRBV7-3 and TRBJ2-1, reads GAGVSQTPSNKVTEKGKYVELRCDPISGHTALYWYRQSLGQGPEFLIYFQGTGAADDSGLPNDRFFAVRPEGSVSTLKIQRTERGDSAVYLCASSLRASGSNEQFFGPGTRLTVL.

The V call is TRBV28, the J call TRBJ2-1; TRBD2 matches 14 bases. The V gene's germline CDR1 is MDHEN and CDR2 SYDVKM. With 6 bases clipped from V and 5 bases from J, the junction kept 6 bases outside the gene matches. This CDR3 comprises 16 residues. The CDR3 spells CASSFGGLAGDNEQFF. The CDR3, as DNA: TGTGCCAGCAGCTTCGGGGGACTAGCGGGAGACAATGAGCAGTTCTTC. The whole variable domain, remainder taken from reference TRBV28 and TRBJ2-1, is DVKVTQSSRYLVKRTGEKVFLECVQDMDHENMFWYRQDPGLGLRLIYFSYDVKMKEKGDIPEGYSVSREKKERFSLILESASTNQTSMYLCASSFGGLAGDNEQFFGPGTRLTVL.

The genes are TRBV5-1 and TRBJ1-6; tentatively, D is TRBD1 (6 bases). Germline V gene sequence: CDR1 SGHRS, CDR2 YFSETQ. The CDR3 consists of 16 residues. V was clipped by 2 bases and J by 2 bases, with 11 bases between them. CDR3 sequence reads: CASSFRGSAYNSPLHF. In DNA form, the CDR3 reads TGCGCCAGCAGCTTCAGGGGAAGCGCCTATAATTCACCCCTCCACTTT.

V is TRBV4-3 and J is TRBJ1-3; D is unresolved. This CDR3 region has 16 residues. Between the trimmed V and J ends, which lost 0 bases and 0 bases, there was a span of 9 bases. Germline V lookup: CDR1 LGHNA, CDR2 YSLEER. CDR3 in amino acids: CASSQDLGGSGNTIYF. In nucleotides, the CDR3 is TGCGCCAGCAGCCAAGATCTTGGAGGCTCTGGAAACACCATATATTTT.

This sequence joins TRBV11-2 and TRBJ1-2, with D possibly matching TRBD1 (5 bases). The CDR3 consists of 14 residues. V gave up 3 bases and J gave up 6 bases, with 14 bases separating them. Germline loops: CDR1 SGHAT, CDR2 FQNNGV. This CDR3 is CASSFRARGDGYTF. DNA for the CDR3: TGTGCCAGCAGCTTCAGAGCTCGGGGGGATGGCTACACCTTC.